This TCR beta chain was recorded in a study of early T cells in non-severe SARS-CoV-2 infection. Study details: Unsorted whole-blood RNA was sequenced in bulk, leaving chains unpaired. General observations from the study: Using VDJdb, the matching emphasized anti-spike CD8 responses while missing private and CD4 specificities.

Attachment of unique molecular identifiers to individual cDNA molecules was performed. TCRdb itself ran the 5' RACE reads through MiXCR, one entry per CDR3 protein. The sample lists about 92,000 distinct CDR3 sequences; approximately 15% were seen once. As for this clonotype: The antigen is unknown.

The sequenced sample consisted of whole blood. This clonotype was obtained from an adult who was a healthcare worker with PCR-confirmed SARS-CoV-2 infection or an uninfected control (not recorded which).

The CDR3 sequence is CASSSQTGTKETQYF. The CDR3, as DNA: TGTGCCAGCAGTTCCCAGACAGGCACGAAAGAGACCCAGTACTTC. The chain employs TRBV28 and TRBJ2-5; D possibly corresponds to TRBD1 (6 bases). This CDR3 has 15 residues. The V gene's germline CDR1 is MDHEN and CDR2 SYDVKM. V was cut by 4 bases and J by 3 bases, with 15 bases left in between.